One and the same sample provided the 2 T cell receptor beta chains below, sequenced in a study of blood T cell repertoires in COVID-19. Assay: immunoSEQ multiplex PCR; the TCRdb copy retains only in-frame clones and omits some. The table includes 350,000 to 550,000 clones, approximately 92% detected once. The specimen sequenced was PBMCs or T cells enriched from blood (not recorded which). Receptor source: a man under 40 who had recovered from COVID-19.

The gene calls are TRBV10-1 and TRBJ2-7; 7 bases are a match to TRBD2. Germline CDR1 WNHNN, CDR2 SYGVQD (reference sequence). CDR3 length: 14 amino acids. V lost 0 bases to trimming and J lost 5 bases; unmatched junction nucleotides: 4. The CDR3 sequence is CASSESGRVHEQYF. As DNA, the CDR3 is TGCGCCAGCAGTGAGTCTGGGAGGGTCCACGAGCAGTACTTC.

The chain joins TRBV27 to TRBJ2-7; TRBD1 matches at 8 bases. The CDR3 spans 15 residues. In germline, CDR1 is MNHEY, CDR2 SMNVEV (reference sequence). V shed 4 bases and J 3 bases; nucleotides not matched to a gene: 8. This chain's CDR3 is CASSSGQGKGYEQYF. In nucleotides, the CDR3 is TGTGCCAGCAGTTCCGGACAGGGCAAGGGCTACGAGCAGTACTTC.